The following is a T cell receptor beta chain sequence with its context. Its antigen remains unidentified. TCRdb reanalysed the reads using MiXCR and keeps one entry per CDR3 protein. Of 630,000 or so distinct CDR3 sequences listed, approximately 24% are singletons. This entry is derived from a study of T cell repertoires in cytomegalovirus infection. Study-level background: Indications of both CMV infection and matching HLA type were provided by public TCR beta signatures.

Study-wide findings and caveats: Totalled public TCR beta family frequency picked out people who carried CMV plus the relevant HLA. HLA-C-restricted TCR beta clonotypes specific for CMV led the ex vivo response.

Looked up from germline, CDR1 is ENHRY and CDR2 is SYGVKD. The CDR3 is made up of 12 amino acids. V lost 8 bases and J 8 bases, leaving 13 bases between the germline ends. Sequencing input: CD8+ T cells from PBMCs. This chain uses TRBV10-3 with TRBJ2-1; D possibly uses TRBD1 or TRBD2 (5 bases each). This TCR came from a human donor in good health (CMV status not recorded). Some clones in this sample may be carry-over from other donors' samples. The CDR3 is CAIGTPADEQFF. For the CDR3, the DNA is TGTGCCATCGGGACCCCGGCTGATGAGCAGTTCTTC.